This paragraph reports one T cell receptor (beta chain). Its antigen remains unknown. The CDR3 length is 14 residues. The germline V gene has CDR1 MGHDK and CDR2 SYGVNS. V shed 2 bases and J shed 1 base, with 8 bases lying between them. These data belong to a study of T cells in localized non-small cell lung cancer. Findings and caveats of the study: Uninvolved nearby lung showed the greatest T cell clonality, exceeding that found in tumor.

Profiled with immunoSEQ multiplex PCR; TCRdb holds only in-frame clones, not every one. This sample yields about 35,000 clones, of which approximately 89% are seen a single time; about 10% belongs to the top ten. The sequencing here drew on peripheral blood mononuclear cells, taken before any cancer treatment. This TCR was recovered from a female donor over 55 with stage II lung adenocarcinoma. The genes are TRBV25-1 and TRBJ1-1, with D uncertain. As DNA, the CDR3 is TGTGCCAGCAGTGAAGGTAAGGGGAACACTGAAGCTTTCTTT. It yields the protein CASSEGKGNTEAFF.